The T cell receptor (beta chain) described here comes from a study of blood T cells in healthy people across ages. A sample-barcoded 5' primer and a J-beta primer mix were used in a second PCR of roughly 7 to 11 cycles. Each CDR3 protein gets one entry after TCRdb re-called the 5' RACE reads with MiXCR. The sample shows 1,800,000 or so distinct CDR3 sequences, roughly 43% of them seen only once. This CDR3 has 18 amino acids. The ends lost 5 bases at V and 4 bases at J; junction bases unmatched: 14. Germline V gene sequence: CDR1 SGHTA, CDR2 FQGTGA. This clonotype was obtained from a human donor in good health. This chain uses TRBV7-3 with TRBJ2-2, with 9 positions matching TRBD1. Material: blood. The CDR3 is CASSPTYRGRRGTGELFF. In DNA form, the CDR3 reads TGTGCCAGCAGCCCCACGTACAGGGGGCGCCGGGGCACCGGGGAGCTGTTTTTT. Filled out from reference TRBV7-3 and TRBJ2-2, the complete variable domain reads GAGVSQTPSNKVTEKGKYVELRCDPISGHTALYWYRQSLGQGPEFLIYFQGTGAADDSGLPNDRFFAVRPEGSVSTLKIQRTERGDSAVYLCASSPTYRGRRGTGELFFGEGSRLTVL.